These 21 T cell receptor beta chains originate from one sample sequenced in a study of CD8 T cells in ankylosing spondylitis (dated by TCRdb to 2016 to 2017). Broad study findings and their caveats: A TCR beta motif of roughly 8 highly homologous amino acid variants appeared characteristic of blood from ankylosing spondylitis patients.

Library prep was done by 5' RACE. Sequencing relied on an Illumina HiSeq 2500. The raw public data were reprocessed by TCRdb itself: fastp quality trimming at Q25, MiXCR clonotype calling, in-frame beta chains only. Each CDR3 protein appears once, grouped with its most common genes and DNA. For this sample there are 800,000 to 900,000 distinct CDR3 sequences; roughly 12% appear just once. Together, the top ten hold approximately 0.46% of the sample. Their recognized antigens are unknown. Sequenced: blood, either unsorted or a sorted T cell fraction (not recorded which). The receptors stem from a male donor with ankylosing spondylitis.

This clonotype was seen a few times. The chain couples TRBV9 to TRBJ1-2, with D perhaps TRBD1 (5 bases). The CDR3 extends over 14 amino acids. V was cut by 2 bases and J by 3 bases, with 11 bases left in between. CDR1 is SGDLS and CDR2 is YYNGEE in the germline V gene. CDR3 protein: CASSVGVGYYGYTF. The CDR3 DNA is TGTGCCAGCAGCGTGGGGGTCGGGTACTATGGCTACACCTTC.

This clonotype was counted at least ten times. The chain carries TRBV12-3 or TRBV12-4 and TRBJ2-2, with unresolved D. This CDR3 region has 16 residues. Between the trimmed V and J ends, which lost 5 bases and 3 bases, there was a span of 16 bases. The CDR3 protein is CASSPLTLSHTGELFF. The CDR3 coding sequence is TGTGCCAGCAGTCCCTTGACCCTTTCACACACCGGGGAGCTGTTTTTT.

This clonotype was seen a handful of times. This sequence joins TRBV20-1 and TRBJ2-7, with 12 bases aligning to TRBD2. V dropped 5 bases and J dropped 3; count of bases not matched to a gene: 8. This CDR3 has 15 amino acids. The V gene's germline CDR1 is DFQATT and CDR2 SNEGSKA (reference sequence). As DNA, the CDR3 is TGCAGTGCTGAAGCCGGGACTAGCGGGTACTACGAGCAGTACTTC. It translates to CSAEAGTSGYYEQYF.

The chain links TRBV30 to TRBJ1-2, with 8 bases fitting TRBD1. The V and J ends lost 2 bases and 4 bases, in that order; junction bases with no gene match: 3. Germline-derived CDR1 and CDR2 are GTSNPN and SVGIG (reference sequence). CDR3 length: 13 residues. The CDR3 nucleotides read TGTGCCTGGAGTCTACAGGGGGGCTATGGCTACACCTTC. Protein sequence: CAWSLQGGYGYTF.

This chain connects TRBV5-1 to TRBJ1-1; possibly TRBD1 for D (5 bases). The CDR3 sequence is 14 residues long. The V and J ends lost 6 bases and 5 bases respectively, with 17 bases between them. CDR1 SGHRS and CDR2 YFSETQ come from the germline V gene. Here the CDR3 DNA reads TGCGCCAGCAAGGATCAGGGTCTTGGGACTGAAGCTTTCTTT. Protein: CASKDQGLGTEAFF.

The table lists this clonotype with a few counts. This chain connects TRBV15 to TRBJ1-2; 7 positions agree with TRBD1. From germline, CDR1 is LNHNV and CDR2 YYDKDF (reference sequence). J was trimmed by 6 bases and V by 1 base; bases with no gene match: 2. This CDR3 is 13 amino acids long. The CDR3 DNA reads TGTGCCACCAGCAGAGGGAGGGGGCATGGCTACACCTTC. This encodes CATSRGRGHGYTF.

In this sample, this clonotype turned up many times. This chain joins TRBV7-2 and TRBJ2-5; TRBD1 matches 7 bases. CDR3 length: 14 amino acids. The V gene end was trimmed by 2 bases and the J gene end by 5 bases; junction bases not matched to a gene: 5. Germline V gives CDR1 SGHTA, CDR2 FQGNSA. The DNA of the CDR3 is TGTGCCAGCAGCTTAAGAGGGGGCGGGGAGACCCAGTACTTC. Protein: CASSLRGGGETQYF. The variable domain in full, completed from reference TRBV7-2 and TRBJ2-5, reads GAGVSQSPSNKVTEKGKDVELRCDPISGHTALYWYRQSLGQGLEFLIYFQGNSAPDKSGLPSDRFSAERTGGSVSTLTIQRTQQEDSAVYLCASSLRGGGETQYFGPGTRLLVL.

The chain is built from TRBV9 and TRBJ1-1; D uncertain. Germline V CDR1 and CDR2: SGDLS, YYNGEE. This CDR3 is 14 amino acids long. The V and J ends lost 0 bases and 7 bases respectively, with 13 bases between them. The CDR3 here is CASSVGNSEYEAFF. CDR3 bases: TGTGCCAGCAGCGTAGGTAACAGCGAATATGAAGCTTTCTTT.

This clonotype was counted a few times. This chain connects TRBV7-2 to TRBJ1-2, with 9 nucleotides matching TRBD1. J gave up 0 bases and V 8 bases, and 10 bases lay outside the gene matches. CDR3 length: 16 amino acids. Per germline, CDR1 SGHTA and CDR2 FQGNSA. The CDR3 protein is CASLSPRDRANYGYTF. CDR3 DNA: TGTGCCAGCCTATCCCCCCGGGACAGGGCTAACTATGGCTACACCTTC.

The V call is TRBV7-8, the J call TRBJ2-2; a weak D match, TRBD1 (6 bases). V lost 5 bases, J lost 3 bases, and 13 bases lay in between. Germline V gene lookup returns CDR1 SGHVS and CDR2 FQNEAQ. This CDR3 comprises 15 residues. CDR3: CASSHLDSHTGELFF. The CDR3 DNA reads TGTGCCAGCAGCCATCTGGACAGCCACACCGGGGAGCTGTTTTTT. Supplemented by reference TRBV7-8 and TRBJ2-2, the full variable domain reads GAGVSQSPRYKVAKRGQDVALRCDPISGHVSLFWYQQALGQGPEFLTYFQNEAQLDKSGLPSDRFFAERPEGSVSTLKIQRTQQEDSAVYLCASSHLDSHTGELFFGEGSRLTVL.

The gene calls are TRBV20-1 and TRBJ2-7; TRBD2 might be the D (5 bases). CDR1 and CDR2 (germline): DFQATT, SNEGSKA (reference sequence). V dropped 6 bases and J dropped 5 bases, with 20 bases sitting between them. CDR3 size: 14 residues. CDR3 sequence (DNA): TGCAGTGCGCCACGTACTAGAACCACGCACGAGCAGTACTTC. Translating gives CSAPRTRTTHEQYF.

There are many counts of this clonotype. V and J are TRBV5-1 and TRBJ2-1, with unresolved D. The V gene lost 3 bases and the J gene lost 0 bases, with 10 bases spanning the gap. Germline V gene lookup returns CDR1 SGHRS and CDR2 YFSETQ. The CDR3 consists of 15 residues. The CDR3 DNA reads as TGCGCCAGCAGCTCCAGCAACCCCTCCTACAATGAGCAGTTCTTC. This sequence encodes CASSSSNPSYNEQFF.

The chain uses TRBV27 and TRBJ2-1; TRBD1 matches at 7 bases. Germline CDR1 MNHEY, CDR2 SMNVEV (reference sequence). There are 13 residues in the CDR3. Trimming cost V 9 bases and J 8 bases; bases outside gene matches: 10. CDR3 bases: TGTGCCAGTGGTCCGGGACAGCTGTATGAGCAGTTCTTC. Translating gives CASGPGQLYEQFF.

J is TRBJ2-7 and V is TRBV28, with TRBD2 identical over 9 bases. The germline V gene has CDR1 MDHEN and CDR2 SYDVKM. CDR3 size: 18 residues. The trim removed 10 bases at V and 2 bases at J, leaving 21 bases unmatched. The CDR3: CAKTSGLSAPISTYEQYF. The DNA of the CDR3 is TGTGCCAAGACTAGCGGCCTTAGCGCTCCTATATCAACCTACGAGCAGTACTTC.

Many counts were recorded for this clonotype. The chain joins TRBV7-2 to TRBJ2-3; D not resolved. The CDR3 is made up of 15 amino acids. With 1 base removed from V and 0 bases from J, the gap between germline ends came to 8 bases. The germline V gene has CDR1 SGHTA and CDR2 FQGNSA. The CDR3 spells CASSLGVSSTDTQYF. DNA for the CDR3: TGTGCCAGCAGCTTAGGGGTCTCTAGCACAGATACGCAGTATTTT.

There are a few counts of this clonotype. The rearrangement uses TRBV7-2 and TRBJ2-7, with a possible D match to TRBD2 (6 bases). The CDR3 runs to 14 residues. V lost 3 bases to trimming and J lost 0 bases, with 9 bases between them. Germline CDR1 reads SGHTA; CDR2 reads FQGNSA. The CDR3 loop reads CASSFTGVSYEQYF. The CDR3 coding sequence is TGTGCCAGCAGCTTTACGGGGGTCTCCTACGAGCAGTACTTC.

This clonotype was counted at least ten times. The gene calls are TRBV7-2 and TRBJ2-5, with 15 bases aligning to TRBD2. The CDR3 extends over 16 amino acids. The germline CDR1 and CDR2 sequences are SGHTA and FQGNSA. J lost 4 bases, V lost 3 bases, and 3 bases had no gene match. The CDR3 protein is CASSLGLAGGGETQYF. The CDR3 nucleotides read TGTGCCAGCAGCTTGGGACTAGCGGGGGGAGGAGAGACCCAGTACTTC.

This clonotype has more than one count but fewer than ten. The chain carries TRBV18 and TRBJ1-2; D call uncertain. CDR3 size: 13 residues. The germline V and J ends were trimmed by 5 bases and 2 bases, with 9 bases remaining between them. Germline V gene sequence: CDR1 KGHSH, CDR2 LQKENI. CDR3 residues: CASSTEPNYGYTF. The CDR3 DNA follows: TGTGCCAGCTCAACCGAACCAAACTATGGCTACACCTTC. The full variable domain, its missing parts supplied by reference TRBV18 and TRBJ1-2, is NAGVMQNPRHLVRRRGQEARLRCSPMKGHSHVYWYRQLPEEGLKFMVYLQKENIIDESGMPKERFSAEFPKEGPSILRIQQVVRGDSAAYFCASSTEPNYGYTFGSGTRLTVV.

V is TRBV7-2 and J is TRBJ1-2; D unclear. CDR3 size: 13 residues. Germline V gene sequence: CDR1 SGHTA, CDR2 FQGNSA. V lost 5 bases to trimming and J lost 9 bases, with 16 bases between them. The CDR3 is CASSGNPRASYTF. CDR3 DNA sequence: TGTGCCAGCAGCGGAAACCCGAGGGCAAGCTACACCTTC.

This clonotype was recorded many times. The chain recombines TRBV29-1 with TRBJ1-3; the match to TRBD1 covers 8 bases. With 5 bases clipped from V and 0 bases from J, the junction kept 9 bases outside the gene matches. This CDR3 has 16 residues. Looked up from germline, CDR1 is SQVTM and CDR2 is ANQGSEA. DNA for the CDR3: TGCAGCGTTTCCTATGGACAGGGCAACTCTGGAAACACCATATATTTT. This sequence encodes CSVSYGQGNSGNTIYF.

This clonotype was counted only a few times. The chain employs TRBV20-1 and TRBJ1-5; a weak D match, TRBD1 (5 bases). Germline V gene sequence: CDR1 DFQATT, CDR2 SNEGSKA (reference sequence). CDR3 length: 13 amino acids. This chain's CDR3 is CSPTGGAGQPQHF. In DNA form, the CDR3 reads TGCAGCCCAACGGGAGGGGCTGGGCAGCCCCAGCATTTT.